This TCR beta chain was obtained from a study of blood T cell repertoires in COVID-19. Patients in Seattle were enrolled during active infection, then followed longitudinally. Germline V gives CDR1 SGHTA, CDR2 FQGNSA. V was clipped by 5 bases and J by 6 bases; unmatched bases: 8. The length of the CDR3 is 16 residues. The method was immunoSEQ multiplex PCR; TCRdb's version includes in-frame clones alone and lacks a portion of them. The data contain about 340,000 clones, 88% of them singletons. The origin of this receptor is a woman between 65 and 79 years old with COVID-19, enrolled during active disease. This sequence joins TRBV7-2 and TRBJ2-1; TRBD2 agrees at 12 bases. The sample consisted of peripheral blood. In DNA form, the CDR3 reads TGTGCCAGCAGCCTGCCTAGCGGGGGGGCCGGCAATGAGCAGTTCTTC. Its translation is CASSLPSGGAGNEQFF.